This TCR beta chain was identified during a study of T cells in Graves' hyperthyroidism and ophthalmopathy. Stable Graves' hyperthyroidism denoted no ophthalmopathy progression over 18 months. RNA transcripts served as the template for amplifying TCR beta CDR3 regions. First-round RT-PCR of the TCR CDR3 relied on the HTBI primer set. TCRdb analysed the multiplex PCR reads with MiXCR anew, one entry per CDR3 protein. The sample has 600,000 or so distinct CDR3 sequences; about half are singletons. This clonotype was observed a handful of times. An end of the junction differs from the germline gene, which may be a read error. Per the germline V gene, CDR1 is SNHLY and CDR2 is FYNNEI. CDR3 length: 15 amino acids.

Sequencing used peripheral blood or thyroid tissue (not recorded which). The receptor comes from a woman under 30 with Graves' hyperthyroidism. The chain carries TRBV2 and TRBJ2-7; 10 bases agree with TRBD2. CDR3 nucleotides: TGTGCCAGCAGCGAAGGGACTAGCGTCTCCTACGAGCAGTACTTC. Amino acids: CASSEGTSVSYEQYF.